Listed here are 5 T cell receptor beta chains from one sample, sequenced in a study of human T cells and chemical hapten exposure. Time point denoted: pre-sensitization, week 0. Indicated treatment: therapeutic diphenylcyclopropenone sensitization with weekly scalp DPC. TCRdb ran MiXCR on the RACE reads and lists one entry per CDR3 protein. The sample holds about 51,000 distinct CDR3 sequences, roughly 9.9% seen once. The sample in question was whole blood, obtained in connection with sensitization to the hapten diphenylcyclopropenone (DPC). Every receptor here comes from a woman in her thirties or forties with alopecia areata. Some clones in this sample may be carry-over from other donors' samples.

This clonotype was observed at least ten times. This rearrangement joins TRBV7-2 to TRBJ2-1; D unclear. This CDR3 comprises 14 residues. Germline values: CDR1 SGHTA, CDR2 FQGNSA. Trimming stripped 7 bases from V and 4 bases from J, with 14 bases between. Here the CDR3 DNA reads TGTGCCAGCATCCTAAATTCTCTGTACAATGAGCAGTTCTTC. Amino acids: CASILNSLYNEQFF.

This clonotype occurred many times. The chain links TRBV7-9 to TRBJ1-5; unclear D gene. The V end was cut by 1 base, the J end by 2 bases, with 12 bases between. The CDR3 sequence is 16 residues long. Per germline, CDR1 SEHNR and CDR2 FQNEAQ (reference sequence). The CDR3 protein is CASSLVLAEGNQPQHF. The CDR3 nucleotides read TGTGCCAGCAGCTTAGTTCTGGCGGAGGGCAATCAGCCCCAGCATTTT. Using reference TRBV7-9 and TRBJ1-5 for the parts outside the CDR3, the full variable domain is DTGVSQNPRHKITKRGQNVTFRCDPISEHNRLYWYRQTLGQGPEFLTYFQNEAQLEKSRLLSDRFSAERPKGSFSTLEIQRTEQGDSAMYLCASSLVLAEGNQPQHFGDGTRLSIL.

The sample holds a few counts of this clonotype. V gene TRBV29-1 combines with J gene TRBJ2-3; 10 nucleotides align to TRBD2. Losses at the gene ends were 3 bases for V and 5 bases for J; bases not matched to a gene: 5. The length of the CDR3 is 14 residues. The V gene's germline CDR1 is SQVTM and CDR2 ANQGSEA. CDR3 coding DNA: TGCAGCGTTGACCTAGCGGGGGCCATAGATACGCAGTATTTT. Translated, it gives CSVDLAGAIDTQYF.

This clonotype has a handful of counts. The chain combines TRBV4-1 with TRBJ2-3, with D uncertain. Germline V gene sequence: CDR1 MGHRA, CDR2 YSYEKL. V lost 0 bases to trimming and J lost 6 bases, with 7 bases between them. The CDR3 has 13 amino acids. For the CDR3, the DNA is TGCGCCAGCAGCCAAGAAGTCCGGGATACGCAGTATTTT. It yields the protein CASSQEVRDTQYF.

This clonotype has at least ten counts. The chain has TRBV11-1 and TRBJ2-1; D perhaps matches TRBD2 (7 bases). V lost 4 bases and J lost 8, with 15 bases in between. CDR1 is SGHAT, CDR2 FQDESV, per germline (reference sequence). The CDR3 contains 14 residues. The CDR3 nucleotides are TGTGCCAGCAGCTCGCCGGGGGGCAGCCATGAGCAGTTCTTC. Translation gives CASSSPGGSHEQFF.